Sequencing of this T cell receptor beta chain was carried out in a study of neurological immune-mediated disorders. TCRdb redid the calling of the 5' RACE reads with MiXCR, one entry per CDR3 protein. Of about 79,000 distinct CDR3 sequences in the sample, 13% to 15% were seen once. This clonotype has a count of ten or more. CDR1 KGHSH and CDR2 LQKENI come from the germline V gene. The V end lost 3 bases, the J end lost 8 bases, and 11 bases lay between the germline ends. CDR3 size: 14 residues. Unsorted libraries were generated from 2 million PBMCs. These cells had been stored in RNAlater at -80 C. This receptor was obtained from a woman aged 50 to 65 in good health. The chain couples TRBV18 to TRBJ1-6; D remains ambiguous. The material sequenced was PBMCs. For the CDR3, the DNA is TGTGCCAGCTCACCGCCGACCCGCGATTCACCCCTCCACTTT. It encodes CASSPPTRDSPLHF.